The rows below give T cell receptor beta chains drawn from one sample of a study of blood T cell repertoires in COVID-19. This table comes from immunoSEQ multiplex PCR, and its TCRdb copy is limited to in-frame clones, with some not included. The data show a few hundred thousand clones, with 87% seen just once and about 2% held by the top ten. Sequencing was performed on peripheral blood. These TCRs come from a man between 18 and 29 years old with active or convalescent COVID-19. The CDR3 runs from the conserved cysteine through the conserved F or W. The order of the fields is clone size, V gene, J gene, D gene, CDR3 DNA, CDR3 protein. The D gene is left open where the match is weak. Clone size is given for some rows only: seen once, a few or many times, or a class if the clone is expanded.

clone_size: NA
v_call: TRBV5-6
j_call: TRBJ2-1
d_call: TRBD2
cdr3_nt: TGTGCCAGCAGCTTGGAGAGGACTAGACAGTTCTTC
cdr3_aa: CASSLERTRQFF

clone_size: NA
v_call: TRBV11-2
j_call: TRBJ1-3
d_call: NA
cdr3_nt: TGTGCCAGCAGCTTAAGCGGGAAGAGAAACACCATATATTTT
cdr3_aa: CASSLSGKRNTIYF

clone_size: NA
v_call: TRBV7-8
j_call: TRBJ1-2
d_call: NA
cdr3_nt: TGTGCCAGCAGGGATAGGGGAGGGAATGGCTACACCTTC
cdr3_aa: CASRDRGGNGYTF

clone_size: NA
v_call: TRBV5-6
j_call: TRBJ1-5
d_call: TRBD1
cdr3_nt: TGTGCCAGCAGCCGCCAACAGGGGGCGGGGTACGGCAATCAGCCCCAGCATTTT
cdr3_aa: CASSRQQGAGYGNQPQHF

clone_size: once
v_call: TRBV12-3/TRBV12-4
j_call: TRBJ1-2
d_call: NA
cdr3_nt: TGTGCCAGCAGTCCCGCTAGTTATGGCTACACCTTC
cdr3_aa: CASSPASYGYTF

clone_size: NA
v_call: TRBV19
j_call: TRBJ2-3
d_call: NA
cdr3_nt: TGTGCCAGCCGACAAGTGAGTGGGGATACGCAGTATTTT
cdr3_aa: CASRQVSGDTQYF

clone_size: once
v_call: TRBV7-3
j_call: TRBJ2-3
d_call: TRBD1
cdr3_nt: TGTGCCAGCAGCTTAAGGACAGGGGGCGCCGCGGGCGCAGATACGCAGTATTTT
cdr3_aa: CASSLRTGGAAGADTQYF

clone_size: NA
v_call: TRBV5-6
j_call: TRBJ1-4
d_call: NA
cdr3_nt: TGTGCCAGCCAAAGCTTGGGAGTAATGAAACTGTTTTTT
cdr3_aa: CASQSLGVMKLFF

clone_size: NA
v_call: TRBV7-3
j_call: TRBJ2-1
d_call: NA
cdr3_nt: TGTGCCAGCAGTACAGGTAGCTCCTACAATGAGCAGTTCTTC
cdr3_aa: CASSTGSSYNEQFF

clone_size: NA
v_call: TRBV7-2
j_call: TRBJ1-2
d_call: NA
cdr3_nt: TGTGCCAGCAGCTCCTCGGCTAACTATGGCTACACCTTC
cdr3_aa: CASSSSANYGYTF

clone_size: NA
v_call: TRBV12-5
j_call: TRBJ2-3
d_call: NA
cdr3_nt: TGTGCTAGTGGTCTCACGGCTGACCTGGGCTCAGATACGCAGTATTTT
cdr3_aa: CASGLTADLGSDTQYF

clone_size: few
v_call: TRBV21-1
j_call: TRBJ1-2
d_call: NA
cdr3_nt: TGTGCCAGCAGCCCAGGGACAGGGGCAAGTGGCTACACCTTC
cdr3_aa: CASSPGTGASGYTF

clone_size: NA
v_call: TRBV28
j_call: TRBJ2-7
d_call: NA
cdr3_nt: TGTGCCAGCACCAGAAGTACCTACGAGCAGTACTTC
cdr3_aa: CASTRSTYEQYF

clone_size: NA
v_call: TRBV5-1
j_call: TRBJ2-7
d_call: TRBD1
cdr3_nt: TGCGCCAGCAGCTTGGCGGACAGGGCCCACGAGCAGTACTTC
cdr3_aa: CASSLADRAHEQYF

clone_size: NA
v_call: TRBV20-1
j_call: TRBJ1-1
d_call: NA
cdr3_nt: TGCAGTGCTAGAGTGGAGGGAAGAGCTTTCTTT
cdr3_aa: CSARVEGRAFF

clone_size: NA
v_call: TRBV4-1
j_call: TRBJ2-1
d_call: TRBD2
cdr3_nt: TGCGCCAGCAGCCAAGAGATGGGTTTTGGACTAGCCCGGTACAATGAGCAGTTCTTC
cdr3_aa: CASSQEMGFGLARYNEQFF

clone_size: NA
v_call: TRBV15
j_call: TRBJ1-2
d_call: TRBD1
cdr3_nt: TGTGCCACCAGCAGAGCTACAGGGGGCATCCACTATGGCTACACCTTC
cdr3_aa: CATSRATGGIHYGYTF

clone_size: once
v_call: TRBV7-3
j_call: TRBJ2-1
d_call: NA
cdr3_nt: TGTGCCAGCAGCTTAAGCTACAGGGATGAGCAGTTCTTC
cdr3_aa: CASSLSYRDEQFF

clone_size: once
v_call: TRBV7-9
j_call: TRBJ1-1
d_call: TRBD1
cdr3_nt: TGTGCCAGCAGCTCTTGGGACAGGGTTATGAACACTGAAGCTTTCTTT
cdr3_aa: CASSSWDRVMNTEAFF

clone_size: NA
v_call: TRBV27
j_call: TRBJ1-6
d_call: NA
cdr3_nt: TGTGCCAGCAGTTTAAGGCCAGGGTATGGCTCACCCCTCCACTTT
cdr3_aa: CASSLRPGYGSPLHF

clone_size: NA
v_call: TRBV23-1
j_call: TRBJ1-1
d_call: NA
cdr3_nt: TGCGCCAGCCCTCCATACCGGGCTTTCTTT
cdr3_aa: CASPPYRAFF

clone_size: NA
v_call: TRBV28
j_call: TRBJ2-1
d_call: TRBD2
cdr3_nt: TGTGCCAGCATCCCCGGCGGGACTAGCAATTACAATGAGCAGTTCTTC
cdr3_aa: CASIPGGTSNYNEQFF

clone_size: NA
v_call: TRBV2
j_call: TRBJ1-6
d_call: NA
cdr3_nt: TGTGCCAGCAAGGGGACTCCCTATAATTCACCCCTCCACTTT
cdr3_aa: CASKGTPYNSPLHF

clone_size: NA
v_call: TRBV6-1
j_call: TRBJ1-6
d_call: NA
cdr3_nt: TGTGCCAGCACTCGGGAGAATTCACCCCTCCACTTT
cdr3_aa: CASTRENSPLHF

clone_size: NA
v_call: TRBV29-1
j_call: TRBJ1-4
d_call: NA
cdr3_nt: TGCAGCGTTGCCGGGATCGCAACTAATGAAAAACTGTTTTTT
cdr3_aa: CSVAGIATNEKLFF

clone_size: once
v_call: TRBV11-2
j_call: TRBJ1-3
d_call: TRBD1
cdr3_nt: TGTGCCAGCAGCCCGCCAGGGGGTTGGAACACCATATATTTT
cdr3_aa: CASSPPGGWNTIYF

clone_size: few
v_call: TRBV3-1/TRBV3-2
j_call: TRBJ1-1
d_call: NA
cdr3_nt: TGTGCCAGCAGCCAAGGGAGGGGCATTGGCACTGAAGCTTTCTTT
cdr3_aa: CASSQGRGIGTEAFF

clone_size: NA
v_call: TRBV11-2
j_call: TRBJ2-5
d_call: NA
cdr3_nt: TGTGCCAGCAGCTTAGCTCTTCAAGAGACCCAGTACTTC
cdr3_aa: CASSLALQETQYF

clone_size: NA
v_call: TRBV7-6
j_call: TRBJ2-1
d_call: TRBD1
cdr3_nt: TGTGCCAGCAGCCCCGACAGGGGCTCCTACAATGAGCAGTTCTTC
cdr3_aa: CASSPDRGSYNEQFF

clone_size: once
v_call: TRBV2
j_call: TRBJ2-2
d_call: NA
cdr3_nt: TGTGCCAGCATGAGAGAGGATACGAACACCGGGGAGCTGTTTTTT
cdr3_aa: CASMREDTNTGELFF

clone_size: NA
v_call: TRBV5-1
j_call: TRBJ2-3
d_call: NA
cdr3_nt: TGCGCCAGCAGCTTGGGGATAACAGAGGGTGGAGATACGCAGTATTTT
cdr3_aa: CASSLGITEGGDTQYF